Each of the 9 T cell receptor beta chains below was sequenced from the same sample in a study of blood T cell repertoires in COVID-19. Repertoires were generated with immunoSEQ multiplex PCR, while TCRdb's copy carries only in-frame clones and drops some. Among about 270,000 clones listed, over 85% were seen once. Sequences were obtained from PBMCs or T cells enriched from blood (not recorded which). The receptors were sampled from a woman in her fifties or sixties who had recovered from COVID-19.

Points on this clone: An end of the junction does not agree with germline; a read error may underlie this. This chain uses TRBV12-3 or TRBV12-4 with TRBJ1-6; 10 positions match TRBD1. This CDR3 has 13 amino acids. This chain's CDR3 is CASSADRGRKLNF. The CDR3 coding sequence is TGTGCCAGCAGTGCAGACAGGGGGCGCAAGTTGAACTTT.

The chain employs TRBV7-3 and TRBJ2-1, with TRBD2 matching 10 bases. CDR1 is SGHTA and CDR2 is FQGTGA in the germline V gene. The CDR3 runs 15 residues. Losses at the gene ends were 7 bases for V and 5 bases for J; bases not matched to a gene: 8. The CDR3 bases are TGTGCCAGCAACAGCGGGGGGGCCGGGAACAATGAGCAGTTCTTC. It yields the protein CASNSGGAGNNEQFF.

This clone was detected a few times. The rearrangement links TRBV28 to TRBJ2-7; D not certain. The CDR3 is 15 residues long. Trimming took 7 bases from V and 4 from J, leaving 20 bases between them. CDR1 is MDHEN and CDR2 is SYDVKM in the germline V gene. CDR3 sequence reads: CASTPSGATVYEQYF. DNA for the CDR3: TGTGCCAGCACGCCCTCCGGAGCGACGGTTTACGAGCAGTACTTC.

The count of this clone is one. The chain carries TRBV5-1 and TRBJ2-7; TRBD2 matches at 9 bases. The J segment lost 4 bases and the V segment lost 4 bases, leaving 9 bases of the junction unmatched. The V gene's germline CDR1 is SGHRS and CDR2 YFSETQ. This CDR3 spans 15 amino acids. The CDR3 loop reads CASSQAGTSSYEQYF. CDR3 nucleotide sequence: TGCGCCAGCAGCCAGGCCGGGACTAGCTCGTACGAGCAGTACTTC.

The chain links TRBV4-1 to TRBJ1-1; D is undetermined. The V gene lost 0 bases and the J gene lost 1 base, with 6 bases spanning the gap. CDR3 length: 14 residues. Germline CDR1 is MGHRA and CDR2 is YSYEKL. CDR3 sequence: CASSQDAGNTEAFF. CDR3 sequence (DNA): TGCGCCAGCAGCCAAGATGCGGGGAACACTGAAGCTTTCTTT.

The V gene is TRBV4-2, the J gene TRBJ2-5; 7 bases match TRBD2. Trimming took 0 bases from V and 3 from J; bases not matched to a gene: 7. CDR3 size: 16 residues. Germline V lookup: CDR1 LGHNA, CDR2 YNFKEQ. The CDR3 DNA reads TGTGCCAGCAGCCAAGATCACCGGGGAGGGGAAGAGACCCAGTACTTC. Protein: CASSQDHRGGEETQYF.

The rearrangement uses TRBV5-1 and TRBJ2-7, with 8 nucleotides matching TRBD1. The germline CDR1 and CDR2 sequences are SGHRS and YFSETQ. V dropped 3 bases and J dropped 12; count of bases not matched to a gene: 11. The length of the CDR3 is 13 residues. CDR3 region: CASSSAGQGEGYF. Here the CDR3 DNA reads TGCGCCAGCAGCTCCGCAGGACAGGGCGAGGGGTACTTC.

The chain joins TRBV12-3 or TRBV12-4 to TRBJ1-2; D not certain. V lost 4 bases and J lost 2, with 8 bases in between. The CDR3 totals 13 residues. DNA for the CDR3: TGTGCCAGCAGTTCCGGGAACAACTATGGCTACACCTTC. It translates to CASSSGNNYGYTF.

This rearrangement joins TRBV11-2 to TRBJ2-5, with TRBD2 identical over 7 bases. The length of the CDR3 is 15 residues. V lost 5 bases to trimming and J lost 4 bases; unmatched junction nucleotides: 10. Germline V lookup: CDR1 SGHAT, CDR2 FQNNGV. The CDR3 protein is CASSGITSVGETQYF. DNA of the CDR3: TGTGCCAGCAGCGGCATAACTAGCGTAGGAGAGACCCAGTACTTC.